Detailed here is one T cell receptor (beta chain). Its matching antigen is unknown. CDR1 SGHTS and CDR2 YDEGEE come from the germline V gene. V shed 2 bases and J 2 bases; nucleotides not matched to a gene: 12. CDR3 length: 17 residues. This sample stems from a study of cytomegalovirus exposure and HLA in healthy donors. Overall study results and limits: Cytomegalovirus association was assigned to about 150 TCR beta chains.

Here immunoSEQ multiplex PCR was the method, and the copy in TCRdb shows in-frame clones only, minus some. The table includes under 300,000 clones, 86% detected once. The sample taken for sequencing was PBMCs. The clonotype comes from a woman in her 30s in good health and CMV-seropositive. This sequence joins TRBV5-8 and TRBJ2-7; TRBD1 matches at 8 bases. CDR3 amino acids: CASSLSQVRGQAYEQYF. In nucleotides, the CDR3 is TGTGCCAGCAGCTTAAGTCAAGTCAGGGGGCAGGCCTACGAGCAGTACTTC. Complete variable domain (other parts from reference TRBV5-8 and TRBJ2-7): EAGVTQSPTHLIKTRGQQATLRCSPISGHTSVYWYQQALGLGLQFLLWYDEGEERNRGNFPPRFSGRQFPNYSSELNVNALELEDSALYLCASSLSQVRGQAYEQYFGPGTRLTVT.